What follows is one TCR beta chain and its context. Its target is unknown. The entry originates in a study of cytomegalovirus exposure and HLA in healthy donors. General study findings and limits: The study found most TCR sequences rare, yet found some public TCRs in many donors. Some V segments, including TRBV6-2 and TRBV6-3, were excluded as indistinguishable.

PCR used 60 Vbeta primers and 13 Jbeta primers. Here immunoSEQ multiplex PCR was the method, and the copy in TCRdb shows in-frame clones only, minus some. Among about 90,000 clones, 65% to 80% were seen once, and the ten largest hold 16%. V trimming: 6 bases; J trimming: 9 bases; junction bases outside the gene matches: 13. Germline CDR1 reads MDHEN; CDR2 reads SYDVKM. The CDR3 runs to 16 residues. The TCR comes from a woman younger than 35 in good health and CMV-seropositive. This sequence joins TRBV28 and TRBJ2-1, with 11 bases identical to TRBD2. What was sequenced was PBMCs. The chain's CDR3 is CASRPDSGRARGEQFF. CDR3 sequence (DNA): TGTGCCAGCAGACCCGATAGCGGGAGGGCGCGCGGTGAGCAGTTCTTC. The full variable domain, rest sourced from reference TRBV28 and TRBJ2-1, is DVKVTQSSRYLVKRTGEKVFLECVQDMDHENMFWYRQDPGLGLRLIYFSYDVKMKEKGDIPEGYSVSREKKERFSLILESASTNQTSMYLCASRPDSGRARGEQFFGPGTRLTVL.